Below, 29 T cell receptor beta chains from the same sample are listed, as sequenced in a study of cytomegalovirus exposure and HLA in healthy donors. TCRdb keeps only in-frame clones here, not all; method: immunoSEQ multiplex PCR. The sample holds about 110,000 clones, approximately 85% seen once. Sequenced: PBMCs. Receptor source: a woman under 30 in good health and CMV-seronegative.

J is TRBJ1-1 and V is TRBV10-3; TRBD1 is a possible D gene (5 bases). In germline, CDR1 is ENHRY, CDR2 SYGVKD. The CDR3 sequence is 13 residues long. V lost 7 bases and J 2 bases, leaving 11 bases between the germline ends. This CDR3 is CAIKLQGNTEAFF. For the CDR3, the DNA is TGTGCCATCAAGCTCCAGGGAAACACTGAAGCTTTCTTT.

Here the CDR3 DNA reads TGTGCCAGCAGTCTCGGGGGTAACTATGGCTACACCTTC. Its translation: CASSLGGNYGYTF. This sequence joins TRBV2 and TRBJ1-2; maybe TRBD1 (5 bases). Germline CDR1 SNHLY, CDR2 FYNNEI. V was clipped by 5 bases and J by 1 base, with 8 bases between them. The CDR3 contains 13 residues. Looking up the rest from reference TRBV2 and TRBJ1-2 gives the full variable domain: EPEVTQTPSHQVTQMGQEVILRCVPISNHLYFYWYRQILGQKVEFLVSFYNNEISEKSEIFDDQFSVERPDGSNFTLKIRSTKLEDSAMYFCASSLGGNYGYTFGSGTRLTVV.

This rearrangement joins TRBV25-1 to TRBJ2-7; TRBD1 agrees at 8 bases. With V trimmed by 4 bases and J by 2 bases, 7 bases remained unmatched. The germline CDR1 and CDR2 sequences are MGHDK and SYGVNS. There are 15 residues in the CDR3. Here the CDR3 DNA reads TGTGCCAGCAGTGGATCGGGACAGGCCACCTACGAGCAGTACTTC. It is translated as CASSGSGQATYEQYF.

This chain joins TRBV7-3 and TRBJ2-3, with TRBD1 identical over 7 bases. The CDR3 is made up of 18 amino acids. Germline V gene lookup returns CDR1 SGHTA and CDR2 FQGTGA. The trim removed 4 bases at V and 0 bases at J, leaving 13 bases unmatched. CDR3 DNA: TGTGCCAGCAGCTCTGCCCGGACAGGCGCCTATAGCACAGATACGCAGTATTTT. This codes for CASSSARTGAYSTDTQYF.

The V and J genes are TRBV29-1 and TRBJ1-2, with D possibly being TRBD1 (6 bases). Germline-derived CDR1 and CDR2 are SQVTM and ANQGSEA. V was clipped by 2 bases and J by 5 bases, with 12 bases between them. CDR3 length: 13 amino acids. CDR3 loop: CSVETGLEYGYTF. CDR3 nucleotide sequence: TGCAGCGTTGAAACAGGGTTGGAGTATGGCTACACCTTC.

J is TRBJ2-7 and V is TRBV6-1, with D perhaps matching TRBD2 (6 bases). The CDR3 extends over 13 amino acids. V lost 6 bases and J 3 bases, leaving 12 bases between the germline ends. Germline V gene lookup returns CDR1 MNHNS and CDR2 SASEGT. CDR3 DNA sequence: TGTGCCAGCAGCCCGTGGACTAACTACGAGCAGTACTTC. Its protein product is CASSPWTNYEQYF.

The gene calls are TRBV30 and TRBJ1-2; D is uncertain. The length of the CDR3 is 15 residues. V dropped 4 bases and J dropped 3 bases, with 18 bases sitting between them. Germline V gene lookup returns CDR1 GTSNPN and CDR2 SVGIG (reference sequence). The CDR3 reads CAWTLEYLLDYGYTF. As DNA, the CDR3 is TGTGCCTGGACCCTGGAGTACTTATTGGACTATGGCTACACCTTC.

V usage is TRBV6-6 and J usage is TRBJ2-7, with D possibly being TRBD1 (6 bases). The germline V and J ends were trimmed by 6 bases and 2 bases, with 17 bases remaining between them. Germline CDR1 reads MNHNY; CDR2 reads SVGAGI (reference sequence). This CDR3 comprises 15 residues. The CDR3 DNA follows: TGTGCCAGCAGCCCCCTGACAGGTGGGCCCTACGAGCAGTACTTC. It is translated as CASSPLTGGPYEQYF.

The J gene is TRBJ2-7, the V gene TRBV27; the match to TRBD1 covers 9 bases. Germline lookup yields CDR1 MNHEY and CDR2 SMNVEV (reference sequence). CDR3 size: 15 residues. Trimming took 3 bases from V and 6 from J; bases not matched to a gene: 9. The CDR3 here is CASSLSPDRGFEQYF. CDR3 in DNA: TGTGCCAGCAGTTTGTCCCCGGACAGGGGTTTCGAGCAGTACTTC.

This clone was detected once. The chain joins TRBV5-1 to TRBJ2-3, with D maybe TRBD1 (6 bases). Trimming left V 4 bases short and J 8 bases short, with 17 bases between. CDR1 is SGHRS, CDR2 YFSETQ, per germline. This CDR3 has 14 amino acids. The CDR3 DNA is TGCGCCAGCAGCCTGGGACATCATGCTGCTACGCAGTATTTT. Translated: CASSLGHHAATQYF.

As to this clone: Compared with germline, one end of the junction differs, possibly owing to a read error. V and J are TRBV20-1 and TRBJ2-7; D uncertain. Germline CDR1 and CDR2: DFQATT and SNEGSKA (reference sequence). The CDR3 is 8 amino acids. The CDR3 here is CSAREGIF. In nucleotides, the CDR3 is TGCAGTGCTAGAGAGGGCATTTTC.

The gene calls are TRBV2 and TRBJ2-5; 7 bases agree with TRBD1. The CDR3 consists of 15 residues. Germline trimming cut 6 bases from V and 1 base from J; bases unmatched to any gene: 8. Germline values: CDR1 SNHLY, CDR2 FYNNEI. CDR3 residues: CASSEFGQAQETQYF. The CDR3 coding sequence is TGTGCCAGCAGCGAATTCGGACAGGCCCAAGAGACCCAGTACTTC.

This clone was counted many times. The chain joins TRBV29-1 to TRBJ2-2; TRBD2 is a possible D gene (5 bases). Germline CDR1 and CDR2: SQVTM and ANQGSEA. Deletions cut 1 base from V and 3 bases from J, with 12 bases between. The CDR3 runs to 15 residues. The CDR3 reads CSVEVGRAYTGELFF. The DNA of the CDR3 is TGCAGCGTTGAAGTAGGGCGGGCTTACACCGGGGAGCTGTTTTTT.

The gene calls are TRBV30 and TRBJ2-7; D might be TRBD2 (5 bases). The V gene lost 5 bases and the J gene lost 0 bases, with 11 bases spanning the gap. CDR1 and CDR2 from the germline V gene are GTSNPN and SVGIG (reference sequence). The CDR3 covers 13 residues. The CDR3 DNA is TGTGCCTGGTCACGAGGGTACTCCTACGAGCAGTACTTC. This translates into CAWSRGYSYEQYF. The full variable domain, its missing parts supplied by reference TRBV30 and TRBJ2-7, is SQTIHQWPATLVQPVGSPLSLECTVEGTSNPNLYWYRQAAGRGLQLLFYSVGIGQISSEVPQNLSASRPQDRQFILSSKKLLLSDSGFYLCAWSRGYSYEQYFGPGTRLTVT.

The chain combines TRBV4-1 with TRBJ2-3; D uncertain. Germline assignment: CDR1 MGHRA and CDR2 YSYEKL. The CDR3 loop spans 14 amino acids. The V end lost 1 base, the J end lost 2 bases, and 7 bases lay between the germline ends. CDR3 amino acids: CASSQVVNTDTQYF. The CDR3 DNA is TGCGCCAGCAGCCAAGTAGTGAACACAGATACGCAGTATTTT.

The V call is TRBV6-6, the J call TRBJ1-2, with TRBD1 as a possible D gene (6 bases). The CDR3 runs 14 residues. V was shortened by 0 bases and J by 4 bases, with 9 bases between the two germline ends. CDR1 is MNHNY and CDR2 is SVGAGI in the germline V gene (reference sequence). The CDR3 bases are TGTGCCAGCAGTTACTCGGGGGGGCTCTATGGCTACACCTTC. Translation: CASSYSGGLYGYTF.

V gene TRBV9 combines with J gene TRBJ2-5, with 7 bases matching TRBD1. Germline V gene lookup returns CDR1 SGDLS and CDR2 YYNGEE. The junction had 4 bases not matched to a gene; V was cut back by 3 bases and J by 5 bases. The CDR3 is 13 amino acids. The CDR3 nucleotides are TGTGCCAGCAGCGGAGGGGGCGGGGAGACCCAGTACTTC. Protein sequence: CASSGGGGETQYF.

Turning to this clone: The same CDR3 also results from other DNA sequences found in this sample. The chain combines TRBV9 with TRBJ2-7, with 8 bases aligning to TRBD1. The CDR3 length is 15 residues. Germline-derived CDR1 and CDR2 are SGDLS and YYNGEE. V shed 3 bases and J 4 bases; nucleotides not matched to a gene: 9. CDR3 bases: TGTGCCAGCAGCGCCGGGACAGGAGGAACTTACGAGCAGTACTTC. It specifies CASSAGTGGTYEQYF. Combining the CDR3 with reference TRBV9 and TRBJ2-7 gives the whole variable domain DSGVTQTPKHLITATGQRVTLRCSPRSGDLSVYWYQQSLDQGLQFLIQYYNGEERAKGNILERFSAQQFPDLHSELNLSSLELGDSALYFCASSAGTGGTYEQYFGPGTRLTVT.

The chain has TRBV2 and TRBJ2-5, with TRBD2 matching over 8 bases. The CDR3 covers 22 residues. Germline-derived CDR1 and CDR2 are SNHLY and FYNNEI. The junction had 25 bases not matched to a gene; V was cut back by 0 bases and J by 4 bases. CDR3 sequence: CASSEARFGGLEYRAGVETQYF. The CDR3, as DNA: TGTGCCAGCAGTGAAGCGCGGTTTGGGGGGCTTGAGTATCGAGCGGGGGTAGAGACCCAGTACTTC.

In this sample, this clone turned up a few times. The V and J genes are TRBV27 and TRBJ1-6; D possibly corresponds to TRBD1 (5 bases). Between the trimmed V and J ends, which lost 5 bases and 6 bases, there was a span of 11 bases. This CDR3 has 14 amino acids. CDR1 and CDR2 from the germline V gene are MNHEY and SMNVEV (reference sequence). The CDR3 DNA reads TGTGCCAGCAGTCCCTTCGGGGGTAATTCACCCCTCCACTTT. It codes for CASSPFGGNSPLHF.

CDR3: CASSLAGGETQYF. The DNA of the CDR3 is TGTGCCAGCAGCCTAGCGGGGGGTGAGACCCAGTACTTC. The chain recombines TRBV5-4 with TRBJ2-5; 11 bases match TRBD2. Trimming took 4 bases from V and 5 from J; bases not matched to a gene: 1. The CDR3 extends over 13 amino acids. Germline V lookup: CDR1 SGHNT, CDR2 YYREEE (reference sequence).

The chain couples TRBV6-1 to TRBJ1-2, with TRBD1 matching over 11 bases. Germline CDR1 reads MNHNS; CDR2 reads SASEGT. The V and J ends lost 2 bases and 4 bases, in that order; junction bases with no gene match: 6. CDR3 size: 16 residues. CDR3 in amino acids: CASSELRDRGFYGYTF. CDR3 sequence (DNA): TGTGCCAGCAGTGAACTTCGGGACAGGGGGTTCTATGGCTACACCTTC.

The chain employs TRBV9 and TRBJ1-6; 8 nucleotides agree with TRBD1. CDR3 size: 16 residues. Germline V lookup: CDR1 SGDLS, CDR2 YYNGEE. V trimming: 3 bases; J trimming: 9 bases; junction bases outside the gene matches: 11. CDR3 sequence: CASSASVDRDGSPLHF. In DNA form, the CDR3 reads TGTGCCAGCAGCGCGAGCGTGGACAGGGATGGTTCACCCCTCCACTTT.

This chain links TRBV2 with TRBJ1-1, with 7 bases identical to TRBD1. The J segment lost 8 bases and the V segment lost 5 bases, leaving 8 bases of the junction unmatched. Germline V lookup: CDR1 SNHLY, CDR2 FYNNEI. The CDR3 is made up of 13 amino acids. The CDR3 coding sequence is TGTGCCAGCAGTAGGACAGGAGACTCAGAAGCTTTCTTT. Amino acids: CASSRTGDSEAFF.

The chain links TRBV10-3 to TRBJ1-5; TRBD1 agrees at 8 bases. Germline trimming cut 6 bases from V and 5 bases from J; bases unmatched to any gene: 3. This CDR3 comprises 13 residues. Per germline, CDR1 ENHRY and CDR2 SYGVKD. Here the CDR3 reads CAISTDRDQPQHF. The CDR3 DNA reads TGTGCCATCAGCACGGACAGGGATCAGCCCCAGCATTTT.

The CDR3 protein is CASSPGQNTEAFF. The CDR3 region has the DNA TGTGCCAGCAGCCCTGGACAGAACACTGAAGCTTTCTTT. The chain has TRBV7-9 and TRBJ1-1; D possibly corresponds to TRBD1 (5 bases). V was trimmed by 5 bases and J by 1 base, leaving 8 bases between them. This CDR3 is built from 13 residues. Germline-derived CDR1 and CDR2 are SEHNR and FQNEAQ (reference sequence).

This clone was found once. J is TRBJ1-5 and V is TRBV6-6; D is possibly TRBD1 (5 bases). This CDR3 is 14 amino acids long. In germline, CDR1 is MNHNY, CDR2 SVGAGI (reference sequence). Trimming removed 0 bases at V and 7 bases at J, with 10 bases between. The CDR3 protein is CASSYSGAEQPQHF. For the CDR3, the DNA is TGTGCCAGCAGTTACTCAGGGGCCGAGCAGCCCCAGCATTTT.

This rearrangement joins TRBV6-6 to TRBJ2-1, with D perhaps TRBD2 (7 bases). The CDR3 has 16 residues. V lost 2 bases and J 7 bases, leaving 18 bases between the germline ends. Germline CDR1 is MNHNY and CDR2 is SVGAGI (reference sequence). CDR3 sequence reads: CASSYQGGGQANEQFF. DNA of the CDR3: TGTGCCAGCAGTTACCAGGGCGGGGGCCAAGCGAATGAGCAGTTCTTC.

Only a few counts were recorded for this clone. The gene calls are TRBV25-1 and TRBJ1-6, with D possibly being TRBD1 (5 bases). The germline V gene encodes CDR1 MGHDK and CDR2 SYGVNS. The germline V and J ends were trimmed by 7 bases and 3 bases, with 16 bases remaining between them. This CDR3 spans 16 amino acids. CDR3 DNA: TGTGCCAGCACCGGGGGGTCAGCAGACTATAATTCACCCCTCCACTTT. This encodes CASTGGSADYNSPLHF. The complete variable domain, with remaining parts taken from reference TRBV25-1 and TRBJ1-6, reads EADIYQTPRYLVIGTGKKITLECSQTMGHDKMYWYQQDPGMELHLIHYSYGVNSTEKGDLSSESTVSRIRTEHFPLTLESARPSHTSQYLCASTGGSADYNSPLHFGNGTRLTVT.